These 18 T cell receptor beta chains share one sample of origin, sequenced in a study of shared clonotypes between healthy human individuals. Data came from immunoSEQ multiplex PCR; TCRdb stores just in-frame clones and leaves some out. The sample records 950,000 to 1,100,000 clones, more than 60% being singletons. What was sequenced was memory CD4+ T cells sorted from blood. Sample subset: CD45RA-negative fraction. All receptors come from a man aged 18 to 30 in good health.

Points on this clone: A read error is possible here, since a much larger clone lies one base away. Other nucleotide sequences in the sample specify the same CDR3. This chain joins TRBV6-6 and TRBJ1-6; unclear D gene. The CDR3 covers 14 residues. The V gene lost 6 bases and the J gene lost 0 bases, with 6 bases spanning the gap. Germline CDR1 and CDR2: MNHNY and SVGAGI (reference sequence). CDR3 nucleotides: TGTGCCAGCAGCTCAAGCTCCTATAATTCACCCCTCCACTTT. This encodes CASSSSSYNSPLHF.

The chain employs TRBV10-3 and TRBJ2-5; 8 bases map to TRBD2. The J call may be in error: the DNA end matches TRBJ2-7 better. CDR1 and CDR2 from the germline V gene are ENHRY and SYGVKD. The CDR3 contains 14 residues. This chain's CDR3 is CATKLAGQTYEQYF. CDR3 DNA: TGTGCCACGAAATTAGCGGGACAAACCTACGAGCAGTACTTC.

The rearrangement joins TRBV18 to TRBJ2-7; a possible D gene is TRBD1 (6 bases). CDR1 and CDR2 (germline): KGHSH, LQKENI. The CDR3 contains 15 residues. The germline V and J ends were trimmed by 3 bases and 6 bases, with 18 bases remaining between them. CDR3 amino acids: CASSPGHTALGEQYF. CDR3 sequence (DNA): TGTGCCAGCTCACCGGGACACACTGCTTTAGGCGAGCAGTACTTC.

V and J are TRBV11-3 and TRBJ2-3; D ambiguous. Trimming took 4 bases from V and 2 from J, leaving 10 bases between them. Germline-derived CDR1 and CDR2 are SGHNT and YENEEA. The CDR3 totals 14 residues. The chain's CDR3 is CASSSNGNTDTQYF. For the CDR3, the DNA is TGTGCCAGCAGCTCCAATGGAAACACAGATACGCAGTATTTT.

This chain connects TRBV10-3 to TRBJ1-2, with D uncertain. Trimming pared 3 bases from V and 4 bases from J, leaving 12 bases between. The CDR3 length is 14 residues. Germline-derived CDR1 and CDR2 are ENHRY and SYGVKD. In nucleotides, the CDR3 is TGTGCCATCAGTGAAGGGTCCGGCGGCTATGGCTACACCTTC. Translation: CAISEGSGGYGYTF.

The V gene is TRBV5-1, the J gene TRBJ2-1; D uncertain. Trimming left V 5 bases short and J 3 bases short, with 9 bases between. The CDR3 sequence is 13 residues long. Germline CDR1 reads SGHRS; CDR2 reads YFSETQ. The CDR3 coding sequence is TGCGCCAGCAGTTCGATGGACTACAATGAGCAGTTCTTC. The encoded protein is CASSSMDYNEQFF.

CDR3 sequence reads: CASSQDWGRRGSSGVSYEQYF. CDR3 DNA: TGTGCCAGCAGCCAAGACTGGGGACGCAGGGGTTCGAGCGGGGTCTCCTACGAGCAGTACTTC. V gene TRBV14 combines with J gene TRBJ2-7; D possibly corresponds to TRBD2 (7 bases). V lost 0 bases and J 0 bases, leaving 27 bases between the germline ends. This CDR3 region has 21 residues. Germline V gives CDR1 SGHDN, CDR2 FVKESK.

This clone is categorized as medium-sized. The chain uses TRBV7-2 and TRBJ1-6, with D unclear. Germline lookup yields CDR1 SGHTA and CDR2 FQGNSA. CDR3 length equals 13 residues. Trimming left V 5 bases short and J 10 bases short, with 12 bases between. CDR3 in DNA: TGTGCCAGCAGCCCCGAAGCACGATCACCCCTCCACTTT. Protein product: CASSPEARSPLHF.

This clone has only one observation. The chain has TRBV28 and TRBJ1-5, with D tentatively TRBD1 (5 bases). This CDR3 comprises 15 residues. CDR1 is MDHEN and CDR2 is SYDVKM in the germline V gene. V lost 8 bases and J lost 7, with 21 bases in between. CDR3 nucleotide sequence: TGTGCCAGCTCCCCCTCGGGGGGGTCCGGGCAGCCCCAGCATTTT. It is translated as CASSPSGGSGQPQHF.

This clone has just a few counts. Other DNA sequences within the sample encode an identical CDR3. V and J are TRBV28 and TRBJ2-7, with 9 bases identical to TRBD1. The V segment lost 11 bases and the J segment 2 bases; nucleotides outside the gene matches: 13. The CDR3 sequence is 15 residues long. Germline assignment: CDR1 MDHEN and CDR2 SYDVKM. In nucleotides, the CDR3 is TGTGCCTCCTCATCCGGGACAGGGAGCCCCTACGAGCAGTACTTC. It codes for CASSSGTGSPYEQYF.

The rearrangement joins TRBV18 to TRBJ1-5; D gene unclear. The CDR3 is made up of 14 amino acids. In germline, CDR1 is KGHSH, CDR2 LQKENI. V lost 2 bases, J lost 0 bases, and 5 bases lay in between. The CDR3 spells CASSPSASNQPQHF. For the CDR3, the DNA is TGTGCCAGCTCACCATCGGCTAGCAATCAGCCCCAGCATTTT.

This chain links TRBV6-6 with TRBJ2-1, with D tentatively TRBD1 or TRBD2 (5 bases each). V was clipped by 2 bases and J by 7 bases, with 15 bases between them. The CDR3 has 15 residues. The germline CDR1 and CDR2 sequences are MNHNY and SVGAGI (reference sequence). The CDR3 region has the DNA TGTGCCAGCAGTTACGGGGGTAGTGGGAAAAATGAGCAGTTCTTC. It is translated as CASSYGGSGKNEQFF.

The chain has TRBV6-5 and TRBJ2-1; D may be TRBD1 (6 bases). The CDR3 has 14 residues. V lost 2 bases to trimming and J lost 9 bases, with 14 bases between them. CDR1 and CDR2 (germline): MNHEY, SVGAGI. The CDR3 sequence is CASSYPNRAGEQFF. The DNA of the CDR3 is TGTGCCAGCAGTTACCCCAACAGGGCCGGTGAGCAGTTCTTC.

This chain connects TRBV6-5 to TRBJ2-7; D call uncertain. CDR3 length: 14 residues. V gave up 1 base and J gave up 0 bases, with 7 bases separating them. Germline V gene sequence: CDR1 MNHEY, CDR2 SVGAGI. The DNA for the CDR3 is TGTGCCAGCAGTTACTACAAGTCCTCCTACGAGCAGTACTTC. It yields the protein CASSYYKSSYEQYF.

This clone has a single count. The chain combines TRBV5-6 with TRBJ2-7; TRBD2 matches 11 bases. The CDR3 runs 14 residues. J gave up 6 bases and V 1 base, and 3 bases lay outside the gene matches. Germline loops: CDR1 SGHDT, CDR2 YYEEEE. CDR3 bases: TGTGCCAGCAGCTTGAGGCTAGCGGGAGGCGAGCAGTACTTC. Translation gives CASSLRLAGGEQYF.

The CDR3 DNA follows: TGTGCCAGCAGCACCGGGACAGTTCTTACCGGGGAGCTGTTTTTT. Its protein product is CASSTGTVLTGELFF. The chain carries TRBV7-9 and TRBJ2-2; 7 nucleotides agree with TRBD1. Unmatched junction bases numbered 8, after V lost 5 bases and J lost 5 bases. This CDR3 has 15 amino acids. Germline lookup yields CDR1 SEHNR and CDR2 FQNEAQ (reference sequence). The full variable domain, with the rest looked up from reference TRBV7-9 and TRBJ2-2, is DTGVSQNPRHKITKRGQNVTFRCDPISEHNRLYWYRQTLGQGPEFLTYFQNEAQLEKSRLLSDRFSAERPKGSFSTLEIQRTEQGDSAMYLCASSTGTVLTGELFFGEGSRLTVL.

This clone came up a few times. CDR3 region: CASSTNTGTQGEKLFF. CDR3 DNA: TGTGCCAGCAGCACCAACACAGGGACCCAAGGTGAAAAACTGTTTTTT. This rearrangement joins TRBV5-4 to TRBJ1-4; D may be TRBD1 (6 bases). CDR1 SGHNT and CDR2 YYREEE come from the germline V gene (reference sequence). The CDR3 contains 16 residues. Trimming cost V 4 bases and J 7 bases, with 20 bases left between them.

A few counts support this clone. At the DNA level, this CDR3 is encoded by other sequences in the same sample as well. The J gene is TRBJ2-1, the V gene TRBV9, with TRBD1 identical over 8 bases. This CDR3 comprises 15 residues. The ends lost 0 bases at V and 4 bases at J; junction bases unmatched: 3. In germline, CDR1 is SGDLS, CDR2 YYNGEE. CDR3 in DNA: TGTGCCAGCAGCGTAGCGGGACAGGAGTACAATGAGCAGTTCTTC. Translated, it gives CASSVAGQEYNEQFF.